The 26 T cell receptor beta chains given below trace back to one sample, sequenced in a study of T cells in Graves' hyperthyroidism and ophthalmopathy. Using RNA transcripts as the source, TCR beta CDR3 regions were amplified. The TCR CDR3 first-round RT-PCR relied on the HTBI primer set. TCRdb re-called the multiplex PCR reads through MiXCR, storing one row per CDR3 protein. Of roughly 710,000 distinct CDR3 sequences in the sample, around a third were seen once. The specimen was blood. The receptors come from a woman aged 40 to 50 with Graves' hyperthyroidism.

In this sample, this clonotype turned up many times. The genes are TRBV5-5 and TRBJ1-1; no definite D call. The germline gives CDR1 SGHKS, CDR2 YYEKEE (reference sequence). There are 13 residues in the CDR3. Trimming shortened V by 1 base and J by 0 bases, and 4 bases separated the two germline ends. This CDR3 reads CASSLILNTEAFF. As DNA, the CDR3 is TGTGCCAGCAGCTTGATTTTGAACACTGAAGCTTTCTTT.

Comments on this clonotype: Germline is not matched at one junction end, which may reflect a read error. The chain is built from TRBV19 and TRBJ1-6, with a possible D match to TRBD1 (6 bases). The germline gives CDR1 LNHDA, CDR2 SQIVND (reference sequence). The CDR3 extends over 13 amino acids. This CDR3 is CVSNPQGDSPLHF. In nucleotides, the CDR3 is TGTGTCAGTAACCCACAGGGAGATTCACCCCTCCACTTT.

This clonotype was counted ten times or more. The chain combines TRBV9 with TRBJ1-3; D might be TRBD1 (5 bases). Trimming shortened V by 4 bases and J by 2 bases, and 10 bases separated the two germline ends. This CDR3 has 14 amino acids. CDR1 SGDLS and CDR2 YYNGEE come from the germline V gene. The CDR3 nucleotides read TGTGCCAGCAGCAGGGGTTCGGCTGGAAACACCATATATTTT. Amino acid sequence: CASSRGSAGNTIYF.

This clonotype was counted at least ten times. CDR3 nucleotides: TGCAGTGCTAGCGGGAGGTACGCCGGGACCTGGGGCTACGAGCAGTACTTC. Translation gives CSASGRYAGTWGYEQYF. The chain recombines TRBV20-1 with TRBJ2-7; TRBD2 matches 7 bases. The V and J ends lost 3 bases and 3 bases, in that order; junction bases with no gene match: 17. The CDR3 length is 17 residues. The germline CDR1 and CDR2 sequences are DFQATT and SNEGSKA (reference sequence).

Written as DNA, the CDR3 is TGTGCCAGCAGTTTATCGGTCAACCAAGAGACCCAGTACTTC. Translating gives CASSLSVNQETQYF. V is TRBV27 and J is TRBJ2-5; D gene unclear. CDR3 size: 14 residues. V gave up 0 bases and J gave up 0 bases, with 5 bases separating them. Germline V gives CDR1 MNHEY, CDR2 SMNVEV (reference sequence).

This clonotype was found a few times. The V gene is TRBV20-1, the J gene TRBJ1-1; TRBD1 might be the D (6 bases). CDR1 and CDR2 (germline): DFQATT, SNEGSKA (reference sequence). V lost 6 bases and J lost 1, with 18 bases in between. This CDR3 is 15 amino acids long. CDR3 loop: CSAPKGGTGNTEAFF. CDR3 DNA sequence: TGCAGTGCCCCGAAAGGGGGGACGGGGAACACTGAAGCTTTCTTT.

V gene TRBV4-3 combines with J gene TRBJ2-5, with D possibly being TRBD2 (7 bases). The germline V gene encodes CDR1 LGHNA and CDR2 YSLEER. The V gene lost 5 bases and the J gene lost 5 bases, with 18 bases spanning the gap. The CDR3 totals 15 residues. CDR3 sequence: CASSTGRDGYETQYF. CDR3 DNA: TGCGCCAGCAGCACAGGGAGGGACGGTTATGAGACCCAGTACTTC.

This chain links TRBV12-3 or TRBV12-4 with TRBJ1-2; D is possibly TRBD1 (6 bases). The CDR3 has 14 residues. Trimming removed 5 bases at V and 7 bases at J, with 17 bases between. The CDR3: CASSLRTGAFGYTF. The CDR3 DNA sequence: TGTGCCAGCAGTCTAAGAACGGGGGCCTTTGGCTACACCTTC.

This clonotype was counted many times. CDR3 DNA: TGCGCCAGCAGCCAGATACTGACAGGGAACGAGCAGTACTTC. It encodes CASSQILTGNEQYF. The chain carries TRBV4-1 and TRBJ2-7, with TRBD1 matching over 7 bases. The germline V gene has CDR1 MGHRA and CDR2 YSYEKL. The J segment lost 5 bases and the V segment lost 3 bases, leaving 7 bases of the junction unmatched. CDR3 length equals 14 residues.

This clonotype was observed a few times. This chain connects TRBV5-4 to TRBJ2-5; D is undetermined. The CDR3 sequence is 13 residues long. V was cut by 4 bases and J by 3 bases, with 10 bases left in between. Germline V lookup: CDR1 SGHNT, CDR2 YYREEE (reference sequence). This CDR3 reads CASSRGNEETQYF. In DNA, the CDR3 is TGTGCCAGCAGCCGCGGCAATGAAGAGACCCAGTACTTC.

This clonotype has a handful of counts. CDR3 sequence reads: CASSFVRDRVYF. CDR3 bases: TGTGCCAGCAGCTTCGTCCGGGACAGGGTATACTTC. This chain uses TRBV7-2 with TRBJ2-5; 9 nucleotides match TRBD1. This CDR3 region has 12 residues. Germline V gene data show CDR1 as SGHTA and CDR2 as FQGNSA. V shed 3 bases, J shed 14 bases, and the junction held 7 bases outside the gene matches. The whole variable domain, remainder taken from reference TRBV7-2 and TRBJ2-5, is GAGVSQSPSNKVTEKGKDVELRCDPISGHTALYWYRQSLGQGLEFLIYFQGNSAPDKSGLPSDRFSAERTGGSVSTLTIQRTQQEDSAVYLCASSFVRDRVYFGPGTRLLVL.

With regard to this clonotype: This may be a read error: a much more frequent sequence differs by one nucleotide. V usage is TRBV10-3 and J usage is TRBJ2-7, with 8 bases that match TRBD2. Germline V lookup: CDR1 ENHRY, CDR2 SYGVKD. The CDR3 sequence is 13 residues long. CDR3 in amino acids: CAIRLAATYGQYF. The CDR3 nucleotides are TGTGCCATCAGACTAGCGGCCACCTACGGGCAGTACTTC.

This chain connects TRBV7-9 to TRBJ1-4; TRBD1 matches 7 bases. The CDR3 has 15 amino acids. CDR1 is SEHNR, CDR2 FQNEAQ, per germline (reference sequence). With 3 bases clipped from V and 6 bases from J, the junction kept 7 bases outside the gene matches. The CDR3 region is CASSFTGQADEKLFF. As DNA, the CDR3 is TGTGCCAGCAGCTTCACAGGACAGGCCGATGAAAAACTGTTTTTT.

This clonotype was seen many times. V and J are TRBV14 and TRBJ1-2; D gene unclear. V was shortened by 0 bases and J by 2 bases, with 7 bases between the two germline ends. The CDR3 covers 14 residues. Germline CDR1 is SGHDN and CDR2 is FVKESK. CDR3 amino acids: CASSQDHSNYGYTF. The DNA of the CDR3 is TGTGCCAGCAGCCAAGATCACAGCAACTATGGCTACACCTTC.

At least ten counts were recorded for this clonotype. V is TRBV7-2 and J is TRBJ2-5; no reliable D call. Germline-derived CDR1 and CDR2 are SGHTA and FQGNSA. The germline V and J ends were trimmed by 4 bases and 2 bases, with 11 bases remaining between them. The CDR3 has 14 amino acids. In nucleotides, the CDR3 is TGTGCCAGCAGCTCGTTCGTGAGGCAAGAGACCCAGTACTTC. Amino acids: CASSSFVRQETQYF.

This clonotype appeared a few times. This CDR3 reads CASSFSSAYEQYF. In nucleotides, the CDR3 is TGTGCCAGCAGTTTTAGCTCAGCCTACGAGCAGTACTTC. V and J are TRBV12-3 or TRBV12-4 and TRBJ2-7, with D unresolved. The V end was cut by 3 bases, the J end by 2 bases, with 8 bases between. The CDR3 length is 13 residues.

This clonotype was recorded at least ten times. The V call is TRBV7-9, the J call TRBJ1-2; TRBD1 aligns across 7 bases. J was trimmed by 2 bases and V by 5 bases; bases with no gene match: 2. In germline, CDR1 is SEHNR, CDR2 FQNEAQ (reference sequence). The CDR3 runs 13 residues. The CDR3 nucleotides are TGTGCCAGCAGCGGGACAGCAAACTATGGCTACACCTTC. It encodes CASSGTANYGYTF.

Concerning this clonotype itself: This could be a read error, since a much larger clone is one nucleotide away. This chain's CDR3 is CASSVEQNCGYTF. CDR3 coding DNA: TGTGCCAGCAGCGTAGAACAGAACTGTGGCTACACCTTC. The chain has TRBV9 and TRBJ1-2, with D hard to call. Germline V gene lookup returns CDR1 SGDLS and CDR2 YYNGEE. The CDR3 is 13 residues long. Looking up the rest from reference TRBV9 and TRBJ1-2 gives the full variable domain: DSGVTQTPKHLITATGQRVTLRCSPRSGDLSVYWYQQSLDQGLQFLIQYYNGEERAKGNILERFSAQQFPDLHSELNLSSLELGDSALYFCASSVEQNCGYTFGSGTRLTVV.

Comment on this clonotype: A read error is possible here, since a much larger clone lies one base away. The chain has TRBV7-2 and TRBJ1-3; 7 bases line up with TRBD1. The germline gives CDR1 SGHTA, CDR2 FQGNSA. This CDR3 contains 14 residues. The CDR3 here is CGSSNQGAGNTIYF. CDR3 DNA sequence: TGTGGCAGCAGCAACCAGGGGGCTGGAAACACCATATATTTT.

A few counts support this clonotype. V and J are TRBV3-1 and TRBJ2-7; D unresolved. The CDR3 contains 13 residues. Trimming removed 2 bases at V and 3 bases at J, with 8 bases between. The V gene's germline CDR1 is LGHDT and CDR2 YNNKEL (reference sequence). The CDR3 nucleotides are TGTGCCAGCAGCCAATCAGGATTCTACGAGCAGTACTTC. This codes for CASSQSGFYEQYF.

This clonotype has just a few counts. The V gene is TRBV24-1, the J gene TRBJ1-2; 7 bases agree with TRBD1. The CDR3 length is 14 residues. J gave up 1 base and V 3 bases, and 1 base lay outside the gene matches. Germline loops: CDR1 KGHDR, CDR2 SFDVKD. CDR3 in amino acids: CATSDGTVNYGYTF. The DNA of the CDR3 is TGTGCCACCAGTGATGGGACAGTTAACTATGGCTACACCTTC.

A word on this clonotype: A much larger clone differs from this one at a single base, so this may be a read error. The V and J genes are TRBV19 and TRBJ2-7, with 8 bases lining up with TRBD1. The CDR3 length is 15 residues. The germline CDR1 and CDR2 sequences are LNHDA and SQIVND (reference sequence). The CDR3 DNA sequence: TGTGCCAGTAGCCTCATGGGACAGGCGTCCTACGAGCAGTGCTTC. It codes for CASSLMGQASYEQCF.

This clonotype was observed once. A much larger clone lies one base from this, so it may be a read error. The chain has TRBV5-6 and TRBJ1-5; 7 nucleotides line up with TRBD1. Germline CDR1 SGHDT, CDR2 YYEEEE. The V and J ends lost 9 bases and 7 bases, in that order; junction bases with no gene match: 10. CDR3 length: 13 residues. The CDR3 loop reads CATSGQEGQPQHF. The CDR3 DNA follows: TGTGCCACCTCAGGACAGGAGGGACAGCCCCAGCATTTT.

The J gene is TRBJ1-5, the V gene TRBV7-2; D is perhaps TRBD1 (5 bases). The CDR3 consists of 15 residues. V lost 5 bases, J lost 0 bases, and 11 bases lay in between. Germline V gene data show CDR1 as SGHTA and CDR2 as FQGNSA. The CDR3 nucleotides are TGTGCCAGCAGCCTAGGGGTCCCTAGCAATCAGCCCCAGCATTTT. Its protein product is CASSLGVPSNQPQHF.

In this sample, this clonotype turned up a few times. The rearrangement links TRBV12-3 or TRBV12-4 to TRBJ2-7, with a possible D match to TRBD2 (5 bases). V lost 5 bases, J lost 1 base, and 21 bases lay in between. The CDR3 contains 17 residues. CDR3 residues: CASSPPGPERTSYEQYF. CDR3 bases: TGTGCCAGCAGTCCTCCTGGCCCAGAAAGGACTTCCTACGAGCAGTACTTC.

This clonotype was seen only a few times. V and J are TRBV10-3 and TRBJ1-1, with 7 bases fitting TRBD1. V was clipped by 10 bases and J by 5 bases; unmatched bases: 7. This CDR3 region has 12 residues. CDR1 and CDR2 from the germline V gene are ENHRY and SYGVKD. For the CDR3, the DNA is TGTGCCACCTATTCAGGGGGAACTGAAGCTTTCTTT. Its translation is CATYSGGTEAFF.